A selection of T cell receptor beta chains follows, all from one sample in a study of CD8 T cells in ankylosing spondylitis. TCRdb ran MiXCR on the 5' RACE reads and lists one entry per CDR3 protein. The sample lists tens of thousands of distinct CDR3 sequences, approximately 10% occurring once. The sequenced sample was blood, either unsorted or a sorted T cell fraction (not recorded which). These receptor sequences come from a male donor with ankylosing spondylitis or in good health (not recorded which). CDR3s include the opening cysteine and the closing phenylalanine or tryptophan. The D gene is left open where the match is weak. Size tells how often a clone was seen (once, few, many) or the class of an expanded clone, and some rows leave it out.

J gene: TRBJ2-1; V gene: TRBV20-1; D gene: .; clone size: many; CDR3 protein: CNAGLPNEQFF; CDR3 DNA: TGCAATGCCGGACTCCCCAATGAGCAGTTCTTC
J gene: TRBJ1-1; V gene: TRBV6-2/TRBV6-3; D gene: TRBD1; clone size: many; CDR3 protein: CASSTGGREAFF; CDR3 DNA: TGTGCCAGCAGTACAGGGGGCCGTGAAGCTTTCTTT
J gene: TRBJ1-1; V gene: TRBV7-8; D gene: TRBD1; clone size: few; CDR3 protein: CASSLALWGQGPGATEAFF; CDR3 DNA: TGTGCCAGCAGCTTAGCATTGTGGGGACAGGGCCCAGGGGCGACTGAAGCTTTCTTT
J gene: TRBJ1-2; V gene: TRBV7-2; D gene: .; clone size: .; CDR3 protein: CASSLARSGGEGYTF; CDR3 DNA: TGTGCCAGCAGCTTAGCAAGATCTGGGGGAGAAGGCTACACCTTC
J gene: TRBJ1-1; V gene: TRBV14; D gene: .; clone size: many; CDR3 protein: CASSQDPGFDEAFF; CDR3 DNA: TGTGCCAGCAGCCAAGATCCGGGATTTGATGAAGCTTTCTTT
J gene: TRBJ2-2; V gene: TRBV25-1; D gene: .; clone size: once; CDR3 protein: CASSDRRNTYLNTGELFF; CDR3 DNA: TGTGCCAGCAGTGACCGGCGAAATACTTACCTGAACACCGGGGAGCTGTTTTTT
J gene: TRBJ2-2; V gene: TRBV12-3/TRBV12-4; D gene: .; clone size: many; CDR3 protein: CASSMVDTGELFF; CDR3 DNA: TGTGCCAGCAGTATGGTAGACACCGGGGAGCTGTTTTTT
J gene: TRBJ2-1; V gene: TRBV7-2; D gene: TRBD1; clone size: .; CDR3 protein: CASSLGRGLYNEQFF; CDR3 DNA: TGTGCCAGCAGCTTGGGCAGGGGGCTCTACAATGAGCAGTTCTTC
J gene: TRBJ1-1; V gene: TRBV11-2; D gene: .; clone size: .; CDR3 protein: CASSLSSANTEAFF; CDR3 DNA: TGTGCCAGCAGCTTAAGTTCAGCGAACACTGAAGCTTTCTTT
J gene: TRBJ2-1; V gene: TRBV11-2; D gene: TRBD2; clone size: .; CDR3 protein: CASSRGLAWEGPYNEQFF; CDR3 DNA: TGTGCCAGCAGCCGGGGACTAGCGTGGGAAGGGCCCTACAATGAGCAGTTCTTC
J gene: TRBJ2-5; V gene: TRBV3-1; D gene: .; clone size: .; CDR3 protein: CASGNSPYQETQYF; CDR3 DNA: TGTGCCAGCGGAAACAGTCCCTACCAAGAGACCCAGTACTTC
J gene: TRBJ1-2; V gene: TRBV20-1; D gene: .; clone size: .; CDR3 protein: CSARGRPNYGYTF; CDR3 DNA: TGCAGTGCCCGGGGGCGGCCCAACTATGGCTACACCTTC
J gene: TRBJ1-4; V gene: TRBV5-1; D gene: .; clone size: many; CDR3 protein: CASRHLTEGPAGEKLFF; CDR3 DNA: TGCGCCAGCCGACACCTGACTGAGGGGCCCGCTGGGGAAAAACTGTTTTTT
J gene: TRBJ2-5; V gene: TRBV5-1; D gene: .; clone size: few; CDR3 protein: CASSSEGLGETQYF; CDR3 DNA: TGCGCCAGCAGCTCGGAAGGGCTCGGGGAGACCCAGTACTTC
J gene: TRBJ2-2; V gene: TRBV19; D gene: .; clone size: .; CDR3 protein: CASTSGGGPTGELFF; CDR3 DNA: TGTGCCAGTACTTCTGGAGGGGGGCCCACCGGGGAGCTGTTTTTT
J gene: TRBJ2-2; V gene: TRBV29-1; D gene: .; clone size: many; CDR3 protein: CSVEGETNTGELFF; CDR3 DNA: TGCAGCGTTGAAGGGGAGACGAACACCGGGGAGCTGTTTTTT
J gene: TRBJ1-1; V gene: TRBV29-1; D gene: TRBD1; clone size: many; CDR3 protein: CSVDPPVGGLNTEAFF; CDR3 DNA: TGCAGCGTGGACCCCCCCGTAGGGGGCCTGAACACTGAAGCTTTCTTT
J gene: TRBJ2-1; V gene: TRBV11-2; D gene: .; clone size: many; CDR3 protein: CASSLVGSEQFF; CDR3 DNA: TGTGCCAGCAGCTTAGTGGGGTCCGAGCAGTTCTTC
J gene: TRBJ1-5; V gene: TRBV25-1; D gene: .; clone size: many; CDR3 protein: CASRGNSNQPQHF; CDR3 DNA: TGTGCCAGCAGGGGCAATAGCAATCAGCCCCAGCATTTT
J gene: TRBJ2-2; V gene: TRBV7-2; D gene: .; clone size: .; CDR3 protein: CASSLWVASTGELFF; CDR3 DNA: TGTGCCAGCAGCTTATGGGTGGCCAGCACCGGGGAGCTGTTTTTT
J gene: TRBJ2-3; V gene: TRBV11-2; D gene: .; clone size: .; CDR3 protein: CASSLAGFSTDTQYF; CDR3 DNA: TGTGCCAGCAGCTTAGCGGGTTTTAGCACAGATACGCAGTATTTT
J gene: TRBJ1-6; V gene: TRBV5-1; D gene: TRBD1; clone size: few; CDR3 protein: CASSFRTGDNSPLHF; CDR3 DNA: TGCGCCAGCAGCTTTCGGACAGGGGATAATTCACCCCTCCACTTT
J gene: TRBJ1-2; V gene: TRBV28; D gene: .; clone size: many; CDR3 protein: CATRQDTNYGYTF; CDR3 DNA: TGTGCCACCCGACAGGATACTAACTATGGCTACACCTTC
J gene: TRBJ1-1; V gene: TRBV29-1; D gene: TRBD1; clone size: many; CDR3 protein: CSVPPGGTGFFEAFF; CDR3 DNA: TGCAGCGTACCTCCGGGGGGGACAGGGTTCTTTGAAGCTTTCTTT
J gene: TRBJ2-2; V gene: TRBV2; D gene: .; clone size: many; CDR3 protein: CASRGGGTGELFF; CDR3 DNA: TGTGCCAGCAGGGGAGGGGGCACCGGGGAGCTGTTTTTT
J gene: TRBJ1-3; V gene: TRBV7-2; D gene: .; clone size: few; CDR3 protein: CASSLVGGSGNTIYF; CDR3 DNA: TGTGCCAGCAGCTTAGTAGGAGGGTCTGGAAACACCATATATTTT
J gene: TRBJ1-1; V gene: TRBV20-1; D gene: .; clone size: many; CDR3 protein: CSAITGLNTEAFF; CDR3 DNA: TGCAGTGCAATCACAGGGCTGAACACTGAAGCTTTCTTT
J gene: TRBJ2-7; V gene: TRBV20-1; D gene: .; clone size: many; CDR3 protein: CSATGGRSEQYF; CDR3 DNA: TGCAGTGCTACCGGGGGAAGGAGCGAGCAGTACTTC
J gene: TRBJ2-4; V gene: TRBV28; D gene: TRBD1; clone size: few; CDR3 protein: CASSLGDRGDIQYF; CDR3 DNA: TGTGCCAGCAGTTTAGGGGACAGGGGTGACATTCAGTACTTC
J gene: TRBJ1-2; V gene: TRBV4-2; D gene: TRBD1; clone size: many; CDR3 protein: CASSPVTGGDYGYTF; CDR3 DNA: TGTGCCAGCAGCCCAGTAACAGGGGGGGACTATGGCTACACCTTC
J gene: TRBJ2-3; V gene: TRBV7-2; D gene: .; clone size: .; CDR3 protein: CASSLSGTEDTQYF; CDR3 DNA: TGTGCCAGCAGCTTATCCGGGACCGAGGATACGCAGTATTTT
J gene: TRBJ2-5; V gene: TRBV5-1; D gene: .; clone size: many; CDR3 protein: CASSLRFGSEETQYF; CDR3 DNA: TGCGCCAGCAGCTTGCGGTTTGGCAGCGAAGAGACCCAGTACTTC
J gene: TRBJ1-1; V gene: TRBV5-1; D gene: .; clone size: few; CDR3 protein: CASTRGRGTEAFF; CDR3 DNA: TGCGCCAGCACCCGGGGGAGGGGCACTGAAGCTTTCTTT
J gene: TRBJ2-1; V gene: TRBV5-1; D gene: TRBD2; clone size: many; CDR3 protein: CASSLVLAGDPGYNEQFF; CDR3 DNA: TGCGCCAGCAGCTTGGTACTAGCGGGGGACCCGGGATACAATGAGCAGTTCTTC
J gene: TRBJ1-1; V gene: TRBV5-1; D gene: .; clone size: .; CDR3 protein: CASSLGQMNTEAFF; CDR3 DNA: TGCGCCAGCAGCTTGGGACAGATGAACACTGAAGCTTTCTTT
J gene: TRBJ1-5; V gene: TRBV20-1; D gene: .; clone size: many; CDR3 protein: CSALRSSNQPQHF; CDR3 DNA: TGCAGTGCTCTACGGAGTAGCAATCAGCCCCAGCATTTT
J gene: TRBJ2-3; V gene: TRBV29-1; D gene: .; clone size: many; CDR3 protein: CSVDGGYGDTQYF; CDR3 DNA: TGCAGCGTGGATGGGGGCTACGGAGATACGCAGTATTTT
J gene: TRBJ2-3; V gene: TRBV20-1; D gene: TRBD2; clone size: many; CDR3 protein: CSARDGVAGEDTQYF; CDR3 DNA: TGCAGTGCTAGAGATGGGGTAGCGGGTGAAGATACGCAGTATTTT
J gene: TRBJ2-7; V gene: TRBV5-1; D gene: TRBD1; clone size: many; CDR3 protein: CASSSVRDRGEEQYF; CDR3 DNA: TGCGCCAGCAGCTCGGTCCGAGACAGGGGGGAGGAGCAGTACTTC
J gene: TRBJ2-1; V gene: TRBV29-1; D gene: .; clone size: few; CDR3 protein: CSVEEPEGAYNEQFF; CDR3 DNA: TGCAGCGTTGAAGAACCGGAAGGGGCCTACAATGAGCAGTTCTTC
J gene: TRBJ2-2; V gene: TRBV12-3/TRBV12-4; D gene: TRBD2; clone size: .; CDR3 protein: CASILRGLAGGRTGELFF; CDR3 DNA: TGTGCCAGCATCCTCCGTGGCCTAGCGGGGGGAAGGACCGGGGAGCTGTTTTTT
J gene: TRBJ2-7; V gene: TRBV7-8; D gene: TRBD1; clone size: many; CDR3 protein: CASSLYRGYGEQYF; CDR3 DNA: TGTGCCAGCAGCTTATACAGGGGGTACGGGGAGCAGTACTTC
J gene: TRBJ1-2; V gene: TRBV12-3/TRBV12-4; D gene: TRBD1; clone size: many; CDR3 protein: CASSLGRGLSGYTF; CDR3 DNA: TGTGCCAGCAGTTTGGGTAGGGGGCTTAGTGGCTACACCTTC
J gene: TRBJ1-3; V gene: TRBV12-3/TRBV12-4; D gene: .; clone size: many; CDR3 protein: CASIQDGSGNTIYF; CDR3 DNA: TGTGCCAGCATCCAGGACGGATCTGGAAACACCATATATTTT
J gene: TRBJ1-5; V gene: TRBV12-3/TRBV12-4; D gene: .; clone size: few; CDR3 protein: CASSLANAENQPQHF; CDR3 DNA: TGTGCCAGCAGTTTAGCGAACGCGGAGAATCAGCCCCAGCATTTT
J gene: TRBJ2-3; V gene: TRBV2; D gene: TRBD1; clone size: many; CDR3 protein: CASKRDRGLGTDTQYF; CDR3 DNA: TGTGCCAGCAAGAGGGACAGGGGGCTGGGGACAGATACGCAGTATTTT